The entry that follows covers one T cell receptor (beta chain) sequence. Antigen unknown. Every single donor gave one heparinised blood draw, and these averaged roughly 100 mL. V was trimmed by 5 bases and J by 0 bases, leaving 10 bases between them. This CDR3 is built from 14 residues. CDR1 is SEHNR and CDR2 is FQNEAQ in the germline V gene (reference sequence). The data stem from a study of beta chain features in type 1 diabetes. Study results and caveats: People with Type 1 diabetes carried modestly yet significantly shorter TCRB CDR3s in all four CD4+ subsets. A definitive answer on HLA type influencing TCRB rearrangement was not reached here.

The whole isolated RNA underwent reverse transcription, so sequencing captured expressed TCRB transcripts. Sequenced by immunoSEQ multiplex PCR; TCRdb stores in-frame clones only, minus some. Of 450,000 or so clones in the sample, over 9.5% were seen once. What was sequenced was naive CD4+ T cells from blood. V usage is TRBV7-9 and J usage is TRBJ1-1, with D tentatively TRBD1 (5 bases). This receptor was identified in a woman in her late teens or twenties in good health. The CDR3 sequence is CASSRGPMNTEAFF. The CDR3 region has the DNA TGTGCCAGCAGCCGGGGACCCATGAACACTGAAGCTTTCTTT.